Shown below are 13 T cell receptor beta chains from a single sample sequenced in a study of cytomegalovirus exposure and HLA in healthy donors. PCR amplification relied on 60 Vbeta primers (plus 13 Jbeta primers). TCRdb's copy holds only in-frame clones and misses some; the assay was immunoSEQ multiplex PCR. The sample records around 200,000 clones, roughly 84% being singletons. Specimen: PBMCs. All receptors come from a woman aged 45 to 65 in good health and CMV-seropositive.

This chain connects TRBV5-6 to TRBJ2-3; maybe TRBD2 (7 bases). V was shortened by 1 base and J by 2 bases, with 11 bases between the two germline ends. This CDR3 is built from 15 residues. The germline V gene encodes CDR1 SGHDT and CDR2 YYEEEE. The CDR3 loop is CASSLTGGDTDTQYF. The CDR3, as DNA: TGTGCCAGCAGCTTGACGGGGGGCGACACAGATACGCAGTATTTT.

The rearrangement links TRBV27 to TRBJ1-6; unclear D gene. V was shortened by 7 bases and J by 16 bases, with 20 bases between the two germline ends. Germline V gene sequence: CDR1 MNHEY, CDR2 SMNVEV (reference sequence). This CDR3 region has 13 residues. The CDR3 DNA reads as TGTGCCAGCACCTTAAGAGAGGGCTCCCAACTCCACTTT. Translated, it gives CASTLREGSQLHF.

The chain joins TRBV7-6 to TRBJ1-2; 7 nucleotides line up with TRBD1. The germline V gene has CDR1 SGHVS and CDR2 FNYEAQ. The junction had 8 bases not matched to a gene; V was cut back by 4 bases and J by 3 bases. The length of the CDR3 is 15 residues. This CDR3 is CASSYRDSAYYGYTF. In DNA form, the CDR3 reads TGTGCCAGCAGCTACCGGGACAGTGCTTACTATGGCTACACCTTC.

The chain uses TRBV1 and TRBJ1-1; TRBD1 was called by the table and not checked on the DNA. TRBV1 is a pseudogene. CDR3 length: 20 amino acids. The chain's CDR3 is CTSSLLPLRQGGGLNTEAFF. CDR3 in DNA: TGCACCAGCAGCCTTCTGCCGCTCCGTCAGGGGGGCGGGTTAAACACTGAAGCTTTCTTT.

The rearrangement joins TRBV11-3 to TRBJ2-6, with D maybe TRBD2 (6 bases). This CDR3 has 17 residues. Germline assignment: CDR1 SGHNT and CDR2 YENEEA. V was clipped by 5 bases and J by 3 bases, with 17 bases between them. The CDR3 bases are TGTGCCAGCAGCAGGCGCGGGGCGCGGGGTGGGGCCAACGTCCTGACTTTC. Protein: CASSRRGARGGANVLTF.

This chain joins TRBV2 and TRBJ2-1; a weak D match, TRBD2 (6 bases). V was cut by 6 bases and J by 2 bases, with 20 bases left in between. The germline V gene encodes CDR1 SNHLY and CDR2 FYNNEI. This CDR3 comprises 17 residues. The chain's CDR3 is CASRSPKEGTTYNEQFF. The CDR3 coding sequence is TGTGCCAGCAGATCCCCCAAGGAGGGGACGACCTACAATGAGCAGTTCTTC.

This chain links TRBV19 with TRBJ1-1; no reliable D call. CDR3 length: 16 amino acids. CDR1 and CDR2 (germline): LNHDA, SQIVND (reference sequence). The germline V and J ends were trimmed by 5 bases and 2 bases, with 18 bases remaining between them. CDR3: CASSFSYTAQNTEAFF. The CDR3 DNA sequence: TGTGCCAGTAGTTTCTCGTATACAGCCCAAAACACTGAAGCTTTCTTT. Filled out from reference TRBV19 and TRBJ1-1, the complete variable domain reads DGGITQSPKYLFRKEGQNVTLSCEQNLNHDAMYWYRQDPGQGLRLIYYSQIVNDFQKGDIAEGYSVSREKKESFPLTVTSAQKNPTAFYLCASSFSYTAQNTEAFFGQGTRLTVV.

CDR3 bases: TGTGCCAGCTCACCACTAGCGGACACAGATACGCAGTATTTT. Protein product: CASSPLADTDTQYF. The V and J genes are TRBV18 and TRBJ2-3; tentative D call: TRBD2 (6 bases). The length of the CDR3 is 14 residues. With 1 base removed from V and 2 bases from J, the gap between germline ends came to 7 bases. Germline V gene lookup returns CDR1 KGHSH and CDR2 LQKENI. The whole variable domain, remainder taken from reference TRBV18 and TRBJ2-3, is NAGVMQNPRHLVRRRGQEARLRCSPMKGHSHVYWYRQLPEEGLKFMVYLQKENIIDESGMPKERFSAEFPKEGPSILRIQQVVRGDSAAYFCASSPLADTDTQYFGPGTRLTVL.

This clone was seen just once. The chain combines TRBV7-9 with TRBJ2-3; possible D gene TRBD1, 5 bases. Trimming left V 1 base short and J 2 bases short, with 10 bases between. CDR3 length: 15 amino acids. Germline loops: CDR1 SEHNR, CDR2 FQNEAQ (reference sequence). Here the CDR3 reads CASSLEGYLTDTQYF. The CDR3 DNA sequence: TGTGCCAGCAGCTTAGAGGGGTACCTCACAGATACGCAGTATTTT.

V and J are TRBV5-4 and TRBJ2-3; TRBD2 aligns across 8 bases. With V trimmed by 2 bases and J by 7 bases, 6 bases remained unmatched. The CDR3 is made up of 14 amino acids. Germline-derived CDR1 and CDR2 are SGHNT and YYREEE (reference sequence). CDR3 sequence: CASSFDSGENTQYF. CDR3 sequence (DNA): TGTGCCAGCAGCTTTGATAGCGGGGAGAATACGCAGTATTTT.

This chain uses TRBV9 with TRBJ2-1, with 8 bases matching TRBD1. The CDR3 is 15 amino acids. The germline V gene has CDR1 SGDLS and CDR2 YYNGEE. J gave up 5 bases and V 0 bases, and 4 bases lay outside the gene matches. The CDR3 DNA is TGTGCCAGCAGCGTAGCCTGGGACAGGAACAATGAGCAGTTCTTC. Its protein is CASSVAWDRNNEQFF.

J is TRBJ2-1 and V is TRBV28, with 12 bases lining up with TRBD1. This CDR3 spans 15 amino acids. J was trimmed by 7 bases and V by 7 bases; bases with no gene match: 8. Germline V lookup: CDR1 MDHEN, CDR2 SYDVKM. CDR3 residues: CASTTGTGGMNEQFF. The CDR3 DNA is TGTGCCAGCACCACCGGGACAGGGGGCATGAATGAGCAGTTCTTC. Combining the CDR3 with reference TRBV28 and TRBJ2-1 gives the whole variable domain DVKVTQSSRYLVKRTGEKVFLECVQDMDHENMFWYRQDPGLGLRLIYFSYDVKMKEKGDIPEGYSVSREKKERFSLILESASTNQTSMYLCASTTGTGGMNEQFFGPGTRLTVL.

This clone was observed a single time. The chain joins TRBV27 to TRBJ1-2; possible D gene TRBD1, 5 bases. The CDR3 sequence is 14 residues long. Trimming removed 3 bases from V and 4 bases from J, with 12 bases in between. Germline V gene lookup returns CDR1 MNHEY and CDR2 SMNVEV (reference sequence). The chain's CDR3 is CASSLRGSSYGYTF. CDR3 in DNA: TGTGCCAGCAGTTTGCGGGGGTCTAGCTATGGCTACACCTTC.